The 4 T cell receptor beta chains listed next were all sequenced from one sample in a study of siplizumab effects on memory and regulatory T cells. TCRdb's table, derived via immunoSEQ multiplex PCR, lists solely in-frame clones and lacks some. The top ten clones hold 0.85% to 1.2% of a sample with roughly 100,000 clones, 90% to 95% of them seen once. The sequencing sample was made of CD4+ T cells sorted from blood. The receptor source for this set is a human donor in good health.

Only one count was recorded for this clone. Other DNA sequences within the sample encode an identical CDR3. This sequence joins TRBV10-1 and TRBJ1-2, with 9 bases fitting TRBD1. The CDR3 is 13 residues long. The V segment lost 6 bases and the J segment 8 bases; nucleotides outside the gene matches: 7. The germline CDR1 and CDR2 sequences are WNHNN and SYGVQD (reference sequence). CDR3 sequence: CASSRDRDYGYTF. The DNA of the CDR3 is TGCGCCAGCAGCCGGGACAGGGATTACGGCTACACCTTC.

The chain links TRBV11-2 to TRBJ1-5; 7 positions agree with TRBD1. The length of the CDR3 is 15 residues. V gave up 5 bases and J gave up 4 bases; unmatched junction bases: 8. Germline CDR1 SGHAT, CDR2 FQNNGV. CDR3 DNA: TGTGCCAGCAGCCTGGGACAGTACCAGAATCAGCCCCAGCATTTT. Protein: CASSLGQYQNQPQHF.

The chain combines TRBV2 with TRBJ2-1; the D is unclear. V was clipped by 3 bases and J by 3 bases, with 9 bases between them. Germline V gives CDR1 SNHLY, CDR2 FYNNEI. The CDR3 sequence is 14 residues long. The CDR3 bases are TGTGCCAGCAGTGATGGAAGAGGCTACAATGAGCAGTTCTTC. Encoded protein: CASSDGRGYNEQFF.

V and J are TRBV6-5 and TRBJ1-5, with TRBD1 matching 10 bases. The CDR3 covers 16 residues. V lost 4 bases and J lost 5; bases outside the gene matches: 8. CDR1 is MNHEY, CDR2 SVGAGI, per germline. CDR3 sequence: CASSSKTGGEDQPQHF. For the CDR3, the DNA is TGTGCCAGCAGTTCTAAGACAGGGGGCGAGGATCAGCCCCAGCATTTT.